This T cell receptor (beta chain) is from a study of blood T cell repertoires in COVID-19 (dated by TCRdb to between 2020 and 2021). With regard to the full study: Samples from collaborators originated in the United States, Italy and Spain and spanned both the acute and convalescent phases of COVID-19. Deeply sampled blood TCRbeta repertoires from subjects exposed to, actively infected with, or recovered from COVID-19 were included in the dataset. Where available, HLA class I and class II types were taken from metadata supplied by the sample provider and were not determined by assay-based typing. The repertoires were made available in a free public database intended to serve as a resource for research on the immune response to SARS-CoV-2. The material from the prospective study consisted of cDNA or gDNA derived from T cells, B-cell-depleted T cells, or PBMCs. A de-identified subject ID, COVID-19 status, age in years and sex were almost always included in the sample metadata. The samples were drawn from the first 160 participants of the ongoing ImmuneRACE study and from 950 to 1,500 subjects provided by 6 global collaborators. General findings and caveats noted by the study authors: The amount of clinical and demographic metadata varied by source and participant and was provided uncurated.

TCRbeta CDR3 regions were amplified from genomic DNA using the immunoSEQ Assay, a bias-controlled multiplex PCR. In the source study's methods: Within the assay, amplification of reference gene primers was used to estimate how many nucleated cells each sample contained. To quantify the absolute abundance of each unique TCRbeta CDR3 rearrangement, sequence reads were collapsed and filtered. For each sample, productive Simpson clonality was calculated by taking the square root of Simpson's diversity index across productive rearrangements. Not all clones reach the TCRdb copy of this immuneACCESS table, which keeps in-frame sequences only. Checked studies attribute under half of the gap to unresolved V genes and leave the rest unexplained. Clone size and the V and J calls come from that table; the DNA yielded D and trimming. Present in this sample are about 58,000 clones, around 76% of which were seen just once. Roughly 5.3% of the sample rests with the top ten.

Comment on this clone: The target of this receptor is not known. Within one base of it there is no much larger clone, and no base qualities were kept.

Each collaborating institution followed its own protocols to collect whole blood in K2EDTA tubes. For TCRbeta analysis, collaborators shipped samples in one of three forms: frozen whole blood, isolated PBMCs, or DNA extracted from either of those sample types. Per the germline V gene, MDHEN is the CDR1 and SYDVKM is the CDR2. The CDR3, from cysteine to phenylalanine, totals 13 residues. Solely the CDR3 DNA is kept, with 39 bases framed from the first base. The junction shows trimming of 4 bases on V and 4 bases on J, plus 7 bases between the germline ends. This clonotype was sampled from a human donor in a cohort sampled during active COVID-19. The chain joins TRBV28 to TRBJ1-4; no D gene can be assigned with confidence. The sample taken for sequencing was peripheral blood. The DNA sequence is as follows: TGTGCCAGCAGTTCCCCAAATAATGAAAAACTGTTTTTT. The encoded protein is CASSSPNNEKLFF.